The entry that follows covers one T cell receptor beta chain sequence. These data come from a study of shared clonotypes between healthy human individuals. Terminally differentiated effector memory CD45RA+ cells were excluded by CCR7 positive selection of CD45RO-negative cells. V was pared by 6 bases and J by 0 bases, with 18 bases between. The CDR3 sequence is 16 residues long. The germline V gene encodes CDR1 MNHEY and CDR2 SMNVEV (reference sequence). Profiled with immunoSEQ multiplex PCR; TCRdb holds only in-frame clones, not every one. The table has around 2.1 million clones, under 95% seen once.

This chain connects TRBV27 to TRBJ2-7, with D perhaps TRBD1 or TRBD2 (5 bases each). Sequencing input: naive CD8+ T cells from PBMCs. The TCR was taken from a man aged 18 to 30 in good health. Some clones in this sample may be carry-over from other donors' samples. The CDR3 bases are TGTGCCAGCAGACATGCCGGGACCCAAAGCTCCTACGAGCAGTACTTC. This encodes CASRHAGTQSSYEQYF.